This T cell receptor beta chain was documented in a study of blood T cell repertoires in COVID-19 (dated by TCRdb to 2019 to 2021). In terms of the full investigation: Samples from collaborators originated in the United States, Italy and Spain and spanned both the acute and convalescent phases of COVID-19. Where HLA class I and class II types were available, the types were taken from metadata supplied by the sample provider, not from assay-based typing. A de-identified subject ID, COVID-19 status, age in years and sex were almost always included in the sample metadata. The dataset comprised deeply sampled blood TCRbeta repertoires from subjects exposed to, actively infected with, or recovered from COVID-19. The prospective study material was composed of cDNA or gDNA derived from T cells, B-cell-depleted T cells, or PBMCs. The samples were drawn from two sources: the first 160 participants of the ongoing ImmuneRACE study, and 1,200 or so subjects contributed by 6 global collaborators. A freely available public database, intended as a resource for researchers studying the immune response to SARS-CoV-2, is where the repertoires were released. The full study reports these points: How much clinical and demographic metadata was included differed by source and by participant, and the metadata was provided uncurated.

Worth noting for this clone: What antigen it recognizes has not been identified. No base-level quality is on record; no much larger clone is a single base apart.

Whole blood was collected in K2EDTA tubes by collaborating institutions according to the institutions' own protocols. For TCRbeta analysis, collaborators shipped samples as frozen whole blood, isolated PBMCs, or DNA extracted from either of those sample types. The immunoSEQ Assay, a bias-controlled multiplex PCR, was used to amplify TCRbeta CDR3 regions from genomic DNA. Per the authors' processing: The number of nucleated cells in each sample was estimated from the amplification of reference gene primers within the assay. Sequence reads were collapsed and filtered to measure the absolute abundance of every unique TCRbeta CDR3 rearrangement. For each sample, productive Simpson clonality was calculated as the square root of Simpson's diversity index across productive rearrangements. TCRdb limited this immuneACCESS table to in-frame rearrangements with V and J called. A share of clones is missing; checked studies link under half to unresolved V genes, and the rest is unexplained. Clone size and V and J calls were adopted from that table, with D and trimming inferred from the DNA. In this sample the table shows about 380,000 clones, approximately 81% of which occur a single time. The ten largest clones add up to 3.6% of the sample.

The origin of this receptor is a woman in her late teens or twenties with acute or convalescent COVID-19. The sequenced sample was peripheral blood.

The bases read TGTGCCAGCTCACCACCCTCCATGACTAGCGGGGAAGAGACCCAGTACTTC. This is translated as CASSPPSMTSGEETQYF. Rearrangement joined TRBV18 to TRBJ2-5, with TRBD2 identical over 11 junction bases. The CDR3 starts with the cysteine, ends with the phenylalanine, and has 17 residues. Only the CDR3 region is kept as DNA, spanning 51 bases read in frame from base 1. V is pruned by 0 bases and J by 3 bases, leaving 6 bases of the junction without a gene match. CDR1 and CDR2, looked up from the germline V gene, are KGHSH and LQKENI.